The 5 T cell receptor beta chains given below trace back to one sample, sequenced in a study of CD8 T cells in Susac syndrome. A quantity of roughly 0.5 to 1 ug RNA underwent reverse transcription using random hexamers. TCRdb called the immunoSEQ multiplex PCR reads again in MiXCR, with one record for every CDR3 protein. The data show about 280,000 distinct CDR3 sequences, with 70% to 90% seen just once and approximately 0.11% held by the top ten. Sequenced: CD8+ T cells from PBMCs. These receptors came from a human donor with multiple sclerosis.

The CDR3 nucleotides read TGTGCCAGTTCCCGGGGATTCAGGTACAATGAGCAGTTCTTC. It codes for CASSRGFRYNEQFF. This rearrangement joins TRBV19 to TRBJ2-1; tentative D call: TRBD2 (5 bases). CDR1 is LNHDA, CDR2 SQIVND, per germline (reference sequence). This CDR3 is 14 amino acids long. V lost 8 bases and J lost 4, with 15 bases in between. Full variable domain (outside the CDR3, taken from reference TRBV19 and TRBJ2-1): DGGITQSPKYLFRKEGQNVTLSCEQNLNHDAMYWYRQDPGQGLRLIYYSQIVNDFQKGDIAEGYSVSREKKESFPLTVTSAQKNPTAFYLCASSRGFRYNEQFFGPGTRLTVL.

J is TRBJ2-7 and V is TRBV30, with 9 bases identical to TRBD1. The CDR3 covers 14 residues. The germline V gene encodes CDR1 GTSNPN and CDR2 SVGIG (reference sequence). J gave up 2 bases and V 1 base, and 3 bases lay outside the gene matches. The CDR3 loop reads CAWSEGQGAYEQYF. DNA for the CDR3: TGTGCCTGGAGTGAGGGACAGGGAGCCTACGAGCAGTACTTC. The full variable domain, in which reference TRBV30 and TRBJ2-7 provide the parts outside the CDR3, is SQTIHQWPATLVQPVGSPLSLECTVEGTSNPNLYWYRQAAGRGLQLLFYSVGIGQISSEVPQNLSASRPQDRQFILSSKKLLLSDSGFYLCAWSEGQGAYEQYFGPGTRLTVT.

This sequence joins TRBV6-5 and TRBJ1-1; D perhaps matches TRBD1 (6 bases). This CDR3 region has 14 residues. Germline V gene data show CDR1 as MNHEY and CDR2 as SVGAGI. V dropped 7 bases and J dropped 5 bases, with 17 bases sitting between them. The CDR3 nucleotides are TGTGCCAGCAAAATTGGGGGGGGGCAAACTGAAGCTTTCTTT. Translation: CASKIGGGQTEAFF.

The V call is TRBV5-1, the J call TRBJ2-7; 7 bases line up with TRBD1. The CDR3 consists of 17 residues. Trimming cost V 5 bases and J 1 base; bases outside gene matches: 15. The V gene's germline CDR1 is SGHRS and CDR2 YFSETQ. The CDR3 sequence: CASRPTTATGRSYEQYF. The CDR3 coding sequence is TGCGCCAGCAGACCGACCACCGCGACAGGGCGATCCTACGAGCAGTACTTC.

This chain connects TRBV7-2 to TRBJ2-7; D not certain. Trimming pared 5 bases from V and 4 bases from J, leaving 15 bases between. The CDR3 is made up of 14 amino acids. In germline, CDR1 is SGHTA, CDR2 FQGNSA. The CDR3 DNA reads TGTGCCAGCAGCCCCGGTGGATCGGAGTACGAGCAGTACTTC. This gives the protein CASSPGGSEYEQYF.